The 10 T cell receptor beta chains below were found in one sample sequenced in a study of shared clonotypes between healthy human individuals. The assay was immunoSEQ multiplex PCR, and TCRdb's table has in-frame clones only and misses some. The repertoire holds 2 million to 3 million clones, with 80% to 95% as singletons. The material sequenced was naive CD4+ T cells from PBMCs. Subset indicated: CD45RA+ positively selected. The receptors derive from a man aged 18 to 29 in good health. Some clones in this sample may be carry-over from other donors' samples.

This clone was detected once. J is TRBJ2-3 and V is TRBV11-3, with D possibly TRBD2 on 6 matching bases. The germline V gene has CDR1 SGHNT and CDR2 YENEEA. This CDR3 is 16 amino acids long. V was shortened by 1 base and J by 0 bases, with 11 bases between the two germline ends. The CDR3: CASSLGSGLSTDTQYF. The DNA for the CDR3 is TGTGCCAGCAGCTTAGGGTCGGGACTGAGCACAGATACGCAGTATTTT.

The chain carries TRBV28 and TRBJ1-1; 8 nucleotides match TRBD1. Germline V gene data show CDR1 as MDHEN and CDR2 as SYDVKM. The CDR3 extends over 16 amino acids. The junction had 13 bases not matched to a gene; V was cut back by 5 bases and J by 5 bases. The CDR3 nucleotides read TGTGCCAGCAGTCCACAAGGACAGGGAGCGATAACTGAAGCTTTCTTT. This translates into CASSPQGQGAITEAFF.

V usage is TRBV6-5 and J usage is TRBJ2-7; possible D gene TRBD1, 7 bases. In germline, CDR1 is MNHEY, CDR2 SVGAGI. The CDR3 contains 14 residues. The V and J ends lost 6 bases and 3 bases respectively, with 15 bases between them. The CDR3 region has the DNA TGTGCCAGCAGGGGGGGACAGCGTTTCTACGAGCAGTACTTC. This translates into CASRGGQRFYEQYF.

The chain employs TRBV10-3 and TRBJ2-1; a possible D gene is TRBD2 (6 bases). Between the trimmed V and J ends, which lost 2 bases and 9 bases, there was a span of 14 bases. The length of the CDR3 is 14 residues. Germline CDR1 and CDR2: ENHRY and SYGVKD. CDR3 coding DNA: TGTGCCATCAGTGAGGGGACGGGAGACTTTGAGCAGTTCTTC. It yields the protein CAISEGTGDFEQFF.

This clone was counted once. The CDR3 here is CASSLTGLPFSNEQYF. For the CDR3, the DNA is TGTGCCAGCAGCTTAACTGGACTCCCGTTTTCTAACGAGCAGTACTTC. The chain links TRBV7-3 to TRBJ2-7, with D perhaps TRBD2 (5 bases). The CDR3 contains 16 residues. Germline V lookup: CDR1 SGHTA, CDR2 FQGTGA. Trimming cost V 0 bases and J 5 bases, with 17 bases left between them. Complete variable domain (other parts from reference TRBV7-3 and TRBJ2-7): GAGVSQTPSNKVTEKGKYVELRCDPISGHTALYWYRQSLGQGPEFLIYFQGTGAADDSGLPNDRFFAVRPEGSVSTLKIQRTERGDSAVYLCASSLTGLPFSNEQYFGPGTRLTVT.

The rearrangement joins TRBV5-6 to TRBJ1-2; D gene uncertain. V was cut by 4 bases and J by 4 bases, with 5 bases left in between. CDR1 is SGHDT and CDR2 is YYEEEE in the germline V gene. The CDR3 has 11 amino acids. For the CDR3, the DNA is TGTGCCAGCAGCGACGGCTATGGCTACACCTTC. Translated, it gives CASSDGYGYTF.

The chain recombines TRBV19 with TRBJ2-1; 15 nucleotides align to TRBD2. The V gene's germline CDR1 is LNHDA and CDR2 SQIVND (reference sequence). V was clipped by 2 bases and J by 15 bases; unmatched bases: 5. The CDR3 sequence is 14 residues long. CDR3 sequence reads: CASSISRTSGRGFF. The CDR3 DNA follows: TGTGCCAGTAGTATATCCCGGACTAGCGGGAGGGGGTTCTTC.

This chain connects TRBV6-5 to TRBJ2-7; TRBD1 is a possible D gene (5 bases). The germline V gene has CDR1 MNHEY and CDR2 SVGAGI. The CDR3 is made up of 14 amino acids. The V and J ends lost 6 bases and 3 bases respectively, with 15 bases between them. CDR3 loop: CASSPLAGIYEQYF. The CDR3 nucleotides read TGTGCCAGCAGCCCTTTGGCAGGGATCTACGAGCAGTACTTC.

The chain links TRBV7-8 to TRBJ2-1, with TRBD2 matching over 7 bases. The V and J ends lost 3 bases and 0 bases, in that order; junction bases with no gene match: 5. The CDR3 totals 16 residues. Germline V gene sequence: CDR1 SGHVS, CDR2 FQNEAQ. The CDR3 here is CASSLLSGSSYNEQFF. The CDR3 DNA sequence: TGTGCCAGCAGCTTGCTTAGCGGGTCCTCCTACAATGAGCAGTTCTTC.

The chain couples TRBV5-1 to TRBJ1-5, with 7 bases fitting TRBD1. The germline V gene encodes CDR1 SGHRS and CDR2 YFSETQ. CDR3 length: 13 amino acids. The J segment lost 7 bases and the V segment lost 2 bases, leaving 3 bases of the junction unmatched. CDR3 in DNA: TGCGCCAGCAGCTTAGGGACAGAGCAGCCCCAGCATTTT. Amino acid sequence: CASSLGTEQPQHF.